A selection of T cell receptor beta chains follows, all from one sample in a study of T cell responses to AZD1222 COVID-19 vaccine. Only in-frame clones appear in the TCRdb table, and some are missing; sequencing was by immunoSEQ multiplex PCR. The table has hundreds of thousands of clones, 85% to 95% seen once. The sample was peripheral blood, taken on day 0 of MenACWY control vaccination. The source is an adult in good health. CDR3s include the opening cysteine and the closing phenylalanine or tryptophan. The D gene is left open where the match is weak. The size entry is marked missing in some rows and otherwise reads once, few, many or a size class.

D gene,V gene,clone size,J gene,CDR3 DNA,CDR3 protein
.,TRBV3-1/TRBV3-2,once,TRBJ2-7,TGTGCCAGCAGCCAAGAATACAGCACAAAGCAGTACTTC,CASSQEYSTKQYF
.,TRBV5-6,.,TRBJ1-4,TGTGCCAGCTCCCGATGGGGGTTTGGGGAAAAACTGTTTTTT,CASSRWGFGEKLFF
TRBD2,TRBV5-4,.,TRBJ2-7,TGTGCCAGCAGCGCCGTCCTAGCGGGGAACTCCTACGAGCAGTACTTC,CASSAVLAGNSYEQYF
.,TRBV19,.,TRBJ1-2,TGTGCCACGCGATCCGGGAGGGGCTACACCTTC,CATRSGRGYTF
TRBD2,TRBV3-1/TRBV3-2,.,TRBJ2-2,TGTGCCAGCAGCCGGCCTGCTGGCGGGGGGGCATCGAGCGGGGAGCTGTTTTTT,CASSRPAGGGASSGELFF
.,TRBV19,.,TRBJ1-1,TGTGCCAGTCGCCTGCCCGGGGGCACTGAAGCTTTCTTT,CASRLPGGTEAFF
.,TRBV6-5,.,TRBJ1-4,TGTGCCAGCAGTTACGGATGGGGGCGGAATGAAAAACTGTTTTTT,CASSYGWGRNEKLFF
TRBD1,TRBV19,.,TRBJ1-2,TGTGCCAGTAGTTTCCAGGGGGCTGGCTACACCTTC,CASSFQGAGYTF
.,TRBV5-1,.,TRBJ1-1,TGCGCCAGCAGCGAACAGTCTGAAGCTTTCTTT,CASSEQSEAFF
.,TRBV19,.,TRBJ2-6,TGTGCCAGTAGTATGGATAGTCTCTCTGGGGCCAACGTCCTGACTTTC,CASSMDSLSGANVLTF
TRBD1,TRBV9,once,TRBJ2-3,TGTGCCAGCAGCGTACGACAGGGGGGCTCAGATACGCAGTATTTT,CASSVRQGGSDTQYF
.,TRBV18,.,TRBJ1-3,TGTGCCAGCTCACAAAGGGAAGGAAACACCATATATTTT,CASSQREGNTIYF
.,TRBV7-2,.,TRBJ2-2,TGTGCCAGCAGCTTAGTAGGCATCTCGTTGAACACCGGGGAGCTGTTTTTT,CASSLVGISLNTGELFF
.,TRBV7-2,once,TRBJ1-1,TGTGCCAGCAGCTTAAATTCCCAGGGTTTCACTGAAGCTTTCTTT,CASSLNSQGFTEAFF
.,TRBV19,.,TRBJ1-1,TGTGCCAGTAGCTTCCAGGGCGCTGAAGCTTTCTTT,CASSFQGAEAFF
TRBD2,TRBV2,.,TRBJ2-5,TGTGCCAGCACTCTAGGGAGCGGGGGGGCAGGAAAGACCCAGTACTTC,CASTLGSGGAGKTQYF
.,TRBV5-1,.,TRBJ1-3,TGCGCCAGCAGCTTGGGGGGCCGCGCATTCTCTGGAAACACCATATATTTT,CASSLGGRAFSGNTIYF
TRBD1,TRBV5-1,.,TRBJ2-3,TGCGCCAGCAGCTTGGGGACAGGGGCCAGCACAGATACGCAGTATTTT,CASSLGTGASTDTQYF
.,TRBV24-1,once,TRBJ1-1,TGTGCCACCCGGGGAGAGGGGACTGAAGCTTTCTTT,CATRGEGTEAFF
.,TRBV4-3,.,TRBJ1-1,TGCGCCAGCACCGACATTCCCGGGACTTGGAACACTGAAGCTTTCTTT,CASTDIPGTWNTEAFF
TRBD1,TRBV5-1,.,TRBJ2-3,TGCGCCAGCAGCTTGGAAGGGACAGATAGCACAGATACGCAGTATTTT,CASSLEGTDSTDTQYF
.,TRBV5-1,.,TRBJ1-1,TGCGCCAGCAGCCTGGCCCGGGGGAACACTGAAGCTTTCTTT,CASSLARGNTEAFF
.,TRBV6-2/TRBV6-3,.,TRBJ1-4,TGTGCCAGCAGCGACCAGAGGGCTGGCCCCCGTCGTGAAAAACTGTTTTTT,CASSDQRAGPRREKLFF
.,TRBV7-9,.,TRBJ1-3,TGTGCCAGCAGCTTAGTGTCAGTCTCTGGAAACACCATATATTTT,CASSLVSVSGNTIYF
TRBD2,TRBV24-1,.,TRBJ2-1,TGTGCCACCAGTGACCCTAGCGGGGGTGGTTACAATGAGCAGTTCTTC,CATSDPSGGGYNEQFF
.,TRBV11-2,.,TRBJ1-1,TGTGCCAGCAGCTTAGAGACAGGAGGGTACACTGAAGCTTTCTTT,CASSLETGGYTEAFF
.,TRBV5-6,.,TRBJ1-3,TGTCCCAGCAGCACGACGACAGGAGACAACTCTGGAAACACCATATATTTT,CPSSTTTGDNSGNTIYF
TRBD2,TRBV3-1/TRBV3-2,.,TRBJ2-5,TGTGCCAGCAGCCCGTCCGGGACTAGGCAAGAGACCCAGTACTTC,CASSPSGTRQETQYF
TRBD1,TRBV7-8,.,TRBJ1-6,TGTGCCAGCAGCCTGGACAGGGCGGGACTCGGTTCACCCCTCCACTTT,CASSLDRAGLGSPLHF
.,TRBV29-1,once,TRBJ1-3,TGCAGCGTTGCCGACTCTGGAAACACCATATATTTT,CSVADSGNTIYF
TRBD1,TRBV5-6,.,TRBJ1-1,TGTGCCAGCAGCTTCGGACCAGGGGGAGGGAGCGCTGAAGCTTTCTTT,CASSFGPGGGSAEAFF
TRBD1,TRBV28,.,TRBJ2-7,TGTGCCAGCAGTTCGACAGGGCGGTACGAGCAGTACTTC,CASSSTGRYEQYF
.,TRBV3-1/TRBV3-2,.,TRBJ1-4,TGTGCCAGCAGCCAAAGGGACGGCCTTAATGAAAAACTGTTTTTT,CASSQRDGLNEKLFF
.,TRBV9,.,TRBJ2-7,TGTGCCAGCAGCGTAGGAGTGTACAGCTCCTACGAGCAGTACTTC,CASSVGVYSSYEQYF
.,TRBV5-1,.,TRBJ1-2,TGCGCCAGCAGCTTGACCTCCACTGCGGACGGGGGCTACACCTTC,CASSLTSTADGGYTF